Here is one TCR beta chain with its context. It has no known antigen specificity. No base quality information exists; no much larger clone differs at one position. Enrolling through a virtual design, the prospective study's participants ranged in age from roughly 18 to 89 years and lived across 20 to 30 United States geographic areas. Cohort assignment in the prospective study relied on participant-reported clinical history from a screening survey and a study questionnaire. Mobile phlebotomists in the prospective study collected whole blood, serum and a nasopharyngeal or oropharyngeal swab from every participant. Additional blood draws and questionnaires over a 2-month period could optionally be provided by prospective study participants. Prospective study blood samples were shipped either frozen or at room temperature before DNA extraction. TCRbeta CDR3 regions were amplified from genomic DNA by means of the immunoSEQ Assay, a bias-controlled multiplex PCR. The paper's data handling went like this. The number of nucleated cells in each sample was estimated by amplification of reference gene primers within the assay. To quantify the absolute abundance of each unique TCRbeta CDR3 rearrangement, sequence reads were collapsed and filtered. For each sample, productive Simpson clonality was calculated as the square root of Simpson's diversity index over productive rearrangements. TCRdb provides this immuneACCESS table in a form limited to in-frame rearrangements. Some clones are lacking; in checked studies, under half of them reflect an unresolved V gene, and why the rest are absent is not known. The V and J calls and the clone size are those of that table, but D and trimming were determined from the DNA. The sample table contains 300,000 to 500,000 clones; only one count was recorded for approximately 85% of them. The ten largest make up 2% to 2.5% of the sample.

V loses 2 bases of germline sequence and J loses 7 bases, and the interval between the two ends is 9 bases. CDR3 length: 13 amino acids, cysteine to phenylalanine. The DNA shown is the 39-base CDR3, in frame from base 1. This specimen comes from a study of blood T cell repertoires in COVID-19 (dated by TCRdb to 2020 to 2021). For the wider study: The collaborator samples originated in the United States, Italy and Spain and spanned the acute and convalescent phases of COVID-19. The dataset comprised deeply sampled blood TCRbeta repertoires from subjects exposed to, actively infected with, or recovered from COVID-19. HLA class I and class II types, where available, came from metadata supplied by the sample provider rather than from assay-based typing. The prospective study material was composed of cDNA or gDNA derived from T cells, B-cell-depleted T cells, or PBMCs. The samples were drawn from two sources: the first 160 participants of the ongoing ImmuneRACE study, and 1,000 to 1,500 subjects contributed by 6 global collaborators. The repertoires were released in a freely available public database meant as a resource for research on the immune response to SARS-CoV-2. The sample metadata nearly always contained a de-identified subject ID, COVID-19 status, age in years and sex. Broader findings and caveats from the paper: Clinical and demographic metadata were provided uncurated, with the amount varying by source and participant.

The sample was PBMCs or T cells enriched from blood (not recorded which). In this chain, TRBV12-3 or TRBV12-4 is recombined with TRBJ1-5, with a tentative D gene TRBD1 over 6 matching bases. This receptor was obtained from a woman between 35 and 50 years old with acute COVID-19. The encoded CDR3 is CASSLQGPQPQHF. The DNA sequence is TGTGCCAGCAGTTTACAGGGGCCCCAGCCCCAGCATTTT.